The 18 T cell receptor beta chains given below trace back to one sample, sequenced in a study of PD-1 blockade in classical Hodgkin lymphoma. Stated time point: cycle 4 day 1 (C4D1), after six to seven weeks of nivolumab. Each and every patient relapsed after autologous stem cell transplantation, and patients got differing brentuximab vedotin exposure. From thawed PBMCs, magnetic negative selection was used to isolate the CD8+ T cells. Profiling relied on immunoSEQ multiplex PCR, and the TCRdb table lists in-frame clones only, not all of them. The sample lists more than 9,500 clones; roughly 81% were seen once. The sequencing here drew on CD8+ T cells from blood, taken before the fourth cycle of nivolumab. All receptors come from a human donor with classical Hodgkin lymphoma. The donor label of this sample is uncertain.

V usage is TRBV6-4 and J usage is TRBJ2-3; a weak D match, TRBD1 (6 bases). The germline V and J ends were trimmed by 0 bases and 3 bases, with 10 bases remaining between them. Looked up from germline, CDR1 is MRHNA and CDR2 is SNTAGT. This CDR3 is built from 15 residues. The CDR3 region has the DNA TGTGCCAGCAGTGACTCGGGGACAATAACAGATACGCAGTATTTT. Translated, it gives CASSDSGTITDTQYF.

This clone has just a few counts. This chain connects TRBV7-9 to TRBJ1-2; D call uncertain. The CDR3 loop spans 11 amino acids. V shed 5 bases and J shed 10 bases, with 11 bases lying between them. Looked up from germline, CDR1 is SEHNR and CDR2 is FQNEAQ (reference sequence). The CDR3 region is CASSRDGLYTF. Here the CDR3 DNA reads TGTGCCAGCAGCCGGGATGGGCTCTACACCTTC.

V and J are TRBV7-6 and TRBJ2-1; TRBD1 aligns across 9 bases. Germline loops: CDR1 SGHVS, CDR2 FNYEAQ. Trimming at V came to 4 bases and at J to 3 bases, leaving 16 bases not matched to a gene. CDR3 length equals 19 residues. CDR3 residues: CASSSRAGTGKGFYNEQFF. CDR3 DNA sequence: TGTGCCAGCAGCTCTCGCGCCGGGACAGGGAAGGGGTTCTACAATGAGCAGTTCTTC. Complete variable domain (other parts from reference TRBV7-6 and TRBJ2-1): GAGVSQSPRYKVTKRGQDVALRCDPISGHVSLYWYRQALGQGPEFLTYFNYEAQQDKSGLPNDRFSAERPEGSISTLTIQRTEQRDSAMYRCASSSRAGTGKGFYNEQFFGPGTRLTVL.

V usage is TRBV6-1 and J usage is TRBJ2-1; 10 positions match TRBD1. The CDR3 is 15 residues long. The trim removed 4 bases at V and 4 bases at J, leaving 4 bases unmatched. CDR1 MNHNS and CDR2 SASEGT come from the germline V gene. The CDR3 region is CASSVDRGQYNEQFF. CDR3 coding DNA: TGTGCCAGCAGTGTCGACAGGGGGCAATACAATGAGCAGTTCTTC.

The DNA of the CDR3 is TGTGCCAGCAGCCCCCTATCGGACAACTATGGCTACACCTTC. Encoded protein: CASSPLSDNYGYTF. The rearrangement joins TRBV6-5 to TRBJ1-2, with D uncertain. The CDR3 totals 14 residues. V was shortened by 6 bases and J by 2 bases, with 13 bases between the two germline ends. The germline CDR1 and CDR2 sequences are MNHEY and SVGAGI.

The CDR3 nucleotides are TGTGCCAGCAGCCAAGGGACTTCTTTTGTAAGGGGCTGGGGCACTGAAGCTTTCTTT. Translation gives CASSQGTSFVRGWGTEAFF. The V gene is TRBV14, the J gene TRBJ1-1; perhaps TRBD1 as D (5 bases). Germline lookup yields CDR1 SGHDN and CDR2 FVKESK. Trimming stripped 1 base from V and 4 bases from J, with 25 bases between. This CDR3 has 19 amino acids.

This rearrangement joins TRBV27 to TRBJ1-1, with a weak D call TRBD1 (5 bases). Per the germline V gene, CDR1 is MNHEY and CDR2 is SMNVEV (reference sequence). CDR3 size: 17 residues. V was shortened by 3 bases and J by 1 base, with 18 bases between the two germline ends. CDR3 in DNA: TGTGCCAGCAGTTTGTCCGACATGAGGGGTAGGAACACTGAAGCTTTCTTT. Encoded protein: CASSLSDMRGRNTEAFF.

This chain joins TRBV6-5 and TRBJ1-5; D ambiguous. Germline CDR1 is MNHEY and CDR2 is SVGAGI. V lost 2 bases, J lost 10 bases, and 9 bases lay in between. The length of the CDR3 is 12 residues. CDR3 residues: CASSYPGGPQHF. For the CDR3, the DNA is TGTGCCAGCAGTTACCCCGGAGGCCCCCAGCATTTT.

This clone was seen once. The chain combines TRBV9 with TRBJ1-1; D is uncertain. This CDR3 comprises 13 residues. CDR1 and CDR2 (germline): SGDLS, YYNGEE. Trimming removed 0 bases at V and 5 bases at J, with 8 bases between. The CDR3 region has the DNA TGTGCCAGCAGCGTAGGGTCCCCTACTGAAGCTTTCTTT. Its translation is CASSVGSPTEAFF.

V usage is TRBV4-1 and J usage is TRBJ1-5; no firm D call. The CDR3 spans 15 residues. Germline CDR1 reads MGHRA; CDR2 reads YSYEKL. Trimming left V 1 base short and J 0 bases short, with 7 bases between. CDR3 DNA sequence: TGCGCCAGCAGCCAAGGGCTGAATAGCAATCAGCCCCAGCATTTT. Protein product: CASSQGLNSNQPQHF.

This chain connects TRBV4-1 to TRBJ2-1; 7 nucleotides match TRBD1. Trimming cost V 1 base and J 2 bases; bases outside gene matches: 5. Germline V gives CDR1 MGHRA, CDR2 YSYEKL. The CDR3 runs 16 residues. CDR3 in DNA: TGCGCCAGCAGCCAAGTAACAGGGGCTACCTACAATGAGCAGTTCTTC. The encoded protein is CASSQVTGATYNEQFF.

This clone was seen a handful of times. The V and J genes are TRBV29-1 and TRBJ1-1; 10 nucleotides line up with TRBD1. The CDR3 consists of 13 residues. Trimming cost V 6 bases and J 6 bases; bases outside gene matches: 7. Germline V gene sequence: CDR1 SQVTM, CDR2 ANQGSEA. In DNA, the CDR3 is TGCAGCGTGAGACAGGGGGCAAACTCTGAAGCTTTCTTT. It translates to CSVRQGANSEAFF. The whole variable domain, filled in from reference TRBV29-1 and TRBJ1-1, reads SAVISQKPSRDICQRGTSLTIQCQVDSQVTMMFWYRQQPGQSLTLIATANQGSEATYESGFVIDKFPISRPNLTFSTLTVSNMSPEDSSIYLCSVRQGANSEAFFGQGTRLTVV.

This clone was observed a handful of times. V and J are TRBV5-4 and TRBJ2-7, with D unclear. The V and J ends lost 1 base and 2 bases respectively, with 10 bases between them. Germline CDR1 reads SGHNT; CDR2 reads YYREEE (reference sequence). CDR3 size: 14 residues. The CDR3 sequence is CASSLSWAAYEQYF. As DNA, the CDR3 is TGTGCCAGCAGCTTGTCGTGGGCAGCCTACGAGCAGTACTTC.

The sample holds one count of this clone. The chain uses TRBV27 and TRBJ1-1, with TRBD1 identical over 9 bases. CDR3 length: 15 residues. J gave up 4 bases and V 0 bases, and 3 bases lay outside the gene matches. CDR1 and CDR2 (germline): MNHEY, SMNVEV (reference sequence). This chain's CDR3 is CASSLSGTGFTEAFF. CDR3 in DNA: TGTGCCAGCAGTTTATCAGGGACAGGGTTCACTGAAGCTTTCTTT.

The chain uses TRBV7-8 and TRBJ2-5; D ambiguous. In germline, CDR1 is SGHVS, CDR2 FQNEAQ. The CDR3 runs to 14 residues. Trimming stripped 0 bases from V and 2 bases from J, with 7 bases between. The DNA of the CDR3 is TGTGCCAGCAGCTTAGCGAGGAATCAAGAGACCCAGTACTTC. It yields the protein CASSLARNQETQYF.

The V gene is TRBV7-9, the J gene TRBJ1-1; D possibly corresponds to TRBD1 (6 bases). CDR3 length: 14 amino acids. Between the trimmed V and J ends, which lost 4 bases and 0 bases, there was a span of 9 bases. CDR1 SEHNR and CDR2 FQNEAQ come from the germline V gene (reference sequence). The CDR3 DNA follows: TGTGCCAGCAGCTCGGGACACCTGAACACTGAAGCTTTCTTT. Translated, it gives CASSSGHLNTEAFF.

The rearrangement joins TRBV29-1 to TRBJ2-1; 8 bases are shared with TRBD2. The CDR3 has 13 residues. V lost 3 bases and J lost 8; bases outside the gene matches: 6. Germline lookup yields CDR1 SQVTM and CDR2 ANQGSEA. CDR3 amino acids: CSVDLGLGYEQFF. The CDR3 nucleotides read TGCAGCGTTGATCTGGGACTAGGCTATGAGCAGTTCTTC.

V usage is TRBV15 and J usage is TRBJ2-3, with a possible D match to TRBD2 (7 bases). CDR3 length: 15 amino acids. V dropped 6 bases and J dropped 4 bases, with 17 bases sitting between them. Per germline, CDR1 LNHNV and CDR2 YYDKDF (reference sequence). The CDR3 region is CATRSLGGGPDTQYF. Here the CDR3 DNA reads TGTGCCACCAGGTCTTTGGGAGGGGGGCCAGATACGCAGTATTTT.